This TCR beta chain was captured by sequencing in a study of shared clonotypes between healthy human individuals. Profiled with immunoSEQ multiplex PCR; TCRdb holds only in-frame clones, not every one. The top ten hold approximately 1% of the sample, which has over 1.4 million clones, roughly 96% seen once. The CDR3 runs 14 residues. The V gene end was trimmed by 7 bases and the J gene end by 11 bases; junction bases not matched to a gene: 14. The germline V gene encodes CDR1 SNHLY and CDR2 FYNNEI. V gene TRBV2 combines with J gene TRBJ1-1; 9 positions agree with TRBD1. The sequencing sample was made of naive CD4+ T cells sorted from blood. Specified subset: CD45RA+ positively selected. The sequence came from a man in his thirties or forties in good health. The CDR3 is CASIYNRDRVLAFF. The CDR3 DNA sequence: TGTGCCAGCATATATAACCGGGACAGGGTTCTCGCTTTCTTT.